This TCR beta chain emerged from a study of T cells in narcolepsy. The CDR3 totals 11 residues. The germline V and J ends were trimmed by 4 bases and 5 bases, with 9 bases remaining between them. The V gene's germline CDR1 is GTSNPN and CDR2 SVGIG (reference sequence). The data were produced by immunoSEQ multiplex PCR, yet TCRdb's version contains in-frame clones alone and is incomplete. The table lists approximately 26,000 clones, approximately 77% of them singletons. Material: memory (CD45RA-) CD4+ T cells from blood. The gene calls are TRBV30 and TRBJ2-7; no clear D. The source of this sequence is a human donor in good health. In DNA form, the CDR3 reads TGTGCCTGGATAAAGGGCCACGAGCAGTACTTC. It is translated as CAWIKGHEQYF. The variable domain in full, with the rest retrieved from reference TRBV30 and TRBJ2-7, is SQTIHQWPATLVQPVGSPLSLECTVEGTSNPNLYWYRQAAGRGLQLLFYSVGIGQISSEVPQNLSASRPQDRQFILSSKKLLLSDSGFYLCAWIKGHEQYFGPGTRLTVT.